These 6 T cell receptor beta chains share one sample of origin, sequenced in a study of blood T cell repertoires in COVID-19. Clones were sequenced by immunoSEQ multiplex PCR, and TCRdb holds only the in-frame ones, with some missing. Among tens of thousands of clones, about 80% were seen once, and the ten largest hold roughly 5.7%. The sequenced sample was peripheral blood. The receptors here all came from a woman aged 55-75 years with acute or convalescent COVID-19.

CDR3 nucleotide sequence: TGTGCCAGCAGCCACAAAACGAACAGGGGGCGAAGTAATTCACCCCTCCACTTT. It yields the protein CASSHKTNRGRSNSPLHF. The rearrangement links TRBV7-9 to TRBJ1-6; 9 positions match TRBD1. V dropped 5 bases and J dropped 6; count of bases not matched to a gene: 14. The length of the CDR3 is 18 residues. Germline CDR1 and CDR2: SEHNR and FQNEAQ (reference sequence).

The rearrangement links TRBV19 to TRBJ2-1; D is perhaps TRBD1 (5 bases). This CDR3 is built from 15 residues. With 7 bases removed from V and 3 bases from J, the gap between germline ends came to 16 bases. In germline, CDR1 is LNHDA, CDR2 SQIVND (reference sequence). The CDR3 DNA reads TGTGCCAGTATTAGAACCCAGGGCCGCTACAATGAGCAGTTCTTC. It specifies CASIRTQGRYNEQFF.

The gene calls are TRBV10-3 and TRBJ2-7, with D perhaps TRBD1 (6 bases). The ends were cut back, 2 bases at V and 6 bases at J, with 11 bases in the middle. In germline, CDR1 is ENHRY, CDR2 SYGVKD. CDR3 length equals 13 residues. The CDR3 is CAISEAGEAEQYF. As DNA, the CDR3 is TGTGCCATCAGTGAGGCAGGGGAAGCCGAGCAGTACTTC.

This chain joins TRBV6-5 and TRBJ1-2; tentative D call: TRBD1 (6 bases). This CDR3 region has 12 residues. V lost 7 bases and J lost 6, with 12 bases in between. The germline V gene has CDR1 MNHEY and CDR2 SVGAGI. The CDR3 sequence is CASIRDIDGYTF. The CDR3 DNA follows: TGTGCCAGCATTCGGGACATCGATGGCTACACCTTC.

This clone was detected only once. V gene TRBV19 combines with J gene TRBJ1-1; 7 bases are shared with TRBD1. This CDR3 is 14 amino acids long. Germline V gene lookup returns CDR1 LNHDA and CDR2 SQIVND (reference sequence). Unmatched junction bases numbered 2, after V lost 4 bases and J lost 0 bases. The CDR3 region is CASSRDSLNTEAFF. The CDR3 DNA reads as TGTGCCAGTAGTAGGGACAGTTTGAACACTGAAGCTTTCTTT.

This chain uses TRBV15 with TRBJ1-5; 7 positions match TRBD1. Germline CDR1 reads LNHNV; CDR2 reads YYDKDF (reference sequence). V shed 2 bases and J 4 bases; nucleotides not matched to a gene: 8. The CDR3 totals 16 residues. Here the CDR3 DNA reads TGTGCCACCAGCAGAATGCACAGGGGCCAGAATCAGCCCCAGCATTTT. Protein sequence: CATSRMHRGQNQPQHF.